These 22 T cell receptor beta chains originate from one sample sequenced in a study of cytomegalovirus exposure and HLA in healthy donors. The PCR made use of 60 Vbeta and 13 Jbeta primers. Profiled with immunoSEQ multiplex PCR; TCRdb holds only in-frame clones, not every one. Altogether about 160,000 clones are present, roughly 82% being singletons, with the ten largest covering nearly 6.5%. The sequenced sample consisted of PBMCs. The receptors stem from a man aged 50 to 59 in good health and CMV-seropositive.

This rearrangement joins TRBV7-3 to TRBJ1-5, with D unclear. Trimming cost V 4 bases and J 7 bases, with 11 bases left between them. The germline V gene has CDR1 SGHTA and CDR2 FQGTGA. This CDR3 region has 13 residues. CDR3 in amino acids: CASSSLAGQPQHF. The CDR3 nucleotides read TGTGCCAGCAGCTCTCTAGCGGGACAGCCCCAGCATTTT. Based on the CDR3 plus reference TRBV7-3 and TRBJ1-5, the full variable domain is GAGVSQTPSNKVTEKGKYVELRCDPISGHTALYWYRQSLGQGPEFLIYFQGTGAADDSGLPNDRFFAVRPEGSVSTLKIQRTERGDSAVYLCASSSLAGQPQHFGDGTRLSIL.

This rearrangement joins TRBV19 to TRBJ2-3, with 7 bases identical to TRBD1. Germline V lookup: CDR1 LNHDA, CDR2 SQIVND (reference sequence). The CDR3 loop spans 15 amino acids. V lost 5 bases, J lost 0 bases, and 5 bases stayed unmatched. CDR3 loop: CASSWTGASTDTQYF. In DNA form, the CDR3 reads TGTGCCAGTAGTTGGACAGGAGCTAGCACAGATACGCAGTATTTT.

V and J are TRBV5-5 and TRBJ2-5, with 8 bases that match TRBD1. In germline, CDR1 is SGHKS, CDR2 YYEKEE (reference sequence). The ends lost 3 bases at V and 2 bases at J; junction bases unmatched: 3. The CDR3 loop spans 14 amino acids. The CDR3 coding sequence is TGTGCCAGCAGCTCCACAGGGGGGCAAGAGACCCAGTACTTC. It is translated as CASSSTGGQETQYF. The whole variable domain, remainder taken from reference TRBV5-5 and TRBJ2-5, is DAGVTQSPTHLIKTRGQQVTLRCSPISGHKSVSWYQQVLGQGPQFIFQYYEKEERGRGNFPDRFSARQFPNYSSELNVNALLLGDSALYLCASSSTGGQETQYFGPGTRLLVL.

The chain carries TRBV9 and TRBJ2-2, with TRBD1 identical over 9 bases. In germline, CDR1 is SGDLS, CDR2 YYNGEE. This CDR3 is 18 amino acids long. The junction had 9 bases not matched to a gene; V was cut back by 2 bases and J by 1 base. The CDR3 spells CASSVDPVGQGNTGELFF. The CDR3 DNA follows: TGTGCCAGCAGCGTCGACCCCGTGGGACAGGGGAACACCGGGGAGCTGTTTTTT.

The chain carries TRBV4-2 and TRBJ1-2; D gene uncertain. Trimming removed 1 base at V and 4 bases at J, with 16 bases between. The CDR3 has 16 amino acids. The germline V gene encodes CDR1 LGHNA and CDR2 YNFKEQ. CDR3 region: CASSQVVQTSLYGYTF. The CDR3 DNA reads as TGTGCCAGCAGCCAAGTAGTACAGACCTCCCTCTATGGCTACACCTTC.

This chain uses TRBV7-4 with TRBJ2-3; unclear D gene. Germline V CDR1 and CDR2: SGHVT, SQSDAQ. CDR3 size: 16 residues. Between the trimmed V and J ends, which lost 0 bases and 1 base, there was a span of 11 bases. The CDR3 spells CASSLANRRRTDTQYF. As DNA, the CDR3 is TGTGCCAGCAGCTTAGCGAACAGACGCCGCACAGATACGCAGTATTTT.

The chain uses TRBV27 and TRBJ1-1; 7 nucleotides agree with TRBD1. This CDR3 contains 12 residues. J lost 7 bases, V lost 7 bases, and 6 bases had no gene match. From germline, CDR1 is MNHEY and CDR2 SMNVEV (reference sequence). The CDR3 sequence: CASTPPGGEAFF. CDR3 DNA: TGTGCCAGCACCCCTCCAGGGGGTGAAGCTTTCTTT.

The CDR3 is CASSQVREKGWRDSPLHF. CDR3 DNA: TGTGCCAGCAGCCAAGTAAGGGAGAAAGGATGGAGAGATTCACCCCTCCACTTT. This chain uses TRBV14 with TRBJ1-6, with D unresolved. Trimming removed 1 base at V and 8 bases at J, with 21 bases between. This CDR3 has 18 amino acids. Germline V lookup: CDR1 SGHDN, CDR2 FVKESK.

A word on this clone: Relative to the germline gene, one junction end is altered; a read error may explain this. The rearrangement links TRBV7-9 to TRBJ2-1, with a weak D call TRBD1 (5 bases). CDR1 is SEHNR, CDR2 FQNEAQ, per germline (reference sequence). The CDR3 has 18 residues. The CDR3 region has the DNA TGTTCCAGCAGCTTAAGTACAGGTTCCGCGGTCGCCTACAATGAGCAGTTCTTC. It translates to CSSSLSTGSAVAYNEQFF.

In this sample, this clone turned up once. The chain carries TRBV5-1 and TRBJ2-7; 8 nucleotides agree with TRBD1. V lost 3 bases to trimming and J lost 2 bases; unmatched junction nucleotides: 7. The CDR3 runs to 15 residues. Germline V gene lookup returns CDR1 SGHRS and CDR2 YFSETQ. The DNA of the CDR3 is TGCGCCAGCAGCTCTACAGGGGGGACGGCCTACGAGCAGTACTTC. It codes for CASSSTGGTAYEQYF.

The chain recombines TRBV5-1 with TRBJ2-5; TRBD2 matches 7 bases. The trim removed 2 bases at V and 1 base at J, leaving 8 bases unmatched. This CDR3 is 16 amino acids long. Germline CDR1 reads SGHRS; CDR2 reads YFSETQ. CDR3 sequence: CASSFGGGRAQETQYF. CDR3 nucleotides: TGCGCCAGCAGCTTTGGGGGGGGTAGGGCCCAAGAGACCCAGTACTTC.

The V call is TRBV5-5, the J call TRBJ1-1; D is unclear. The germline V gene has CDR1 SGHKS and CDR2 YYEKEE (reference sequence). CDR3 size: 12 residues. The V and J ends lost 2 bases and 7 bases respectively, with 9 bases between them. The CDR3 bases are TGTGCCAGCAGCTTCATGACTTTTGAAGCTTTCTTT. Encoded protein: CASSFMTFEAFF.

The chain joins TRBV13 to TRBJ1-1; D gene unclear. The CDR3 runs 14 residues. Trimming removed 1 base at V and 0 bases at J, with 6 bases between. Germline CDR1 PRHDT, CDR2 FYEKMQ (reference sequence). CDR3 sequence: CASSLELLNTEAFF. CDR3 sequence (DNA): TGTGCCAGCAGCTTAGAACTCTTGAACACTGAAGCTTTCTTT. The full variable domain, with the rest looked up from reference TRBV13 and TRBJ1-1, is AAGVIQSPRHLIKEKRETATLKCYPIPRHDTVYWYQQGPGQDPQFLISFYEKMQSDKGSIPDRFSAQQFSDYHSELNMSSLELGDSALYFCASSLELLNTEAFFGQGTRLTVV.

The rearrangement joins TRBV6-5 to TRBJ1-3; tentatively, D is TRBD1 (5 bases). This CDR3 spans 12 amino acids. In germline, CDR1 is MNHEY, CDR2 SVGAGI. Between the trimmed V and J ends, which lost 8 bases and 6 bases, there was a span of 11 bases. The CDR3 DNA reads as TGTGCCAGCCGGGGGAGTGCAAACACCATATATTTT. As protein: CASRGSANTIYF.

Only one count was recorded for this clone. J is TRBJ2-7 and V is TRBV2; tentative D call: TRBD2 (6 bases). Germline loops: CDR1 SNHLY, CDR2 FYNNEI. The V and J ends lost 6 bases and 3 bases respectively, with 12 bases between them. The CDR3 sequence is 13 residues long. CDR3: CASSGDSYYEQYF. CDR3 sequence (DNA): TGTGCCAGCAGCGGGGACTCCTACTACGAGCAGTACTTC.

The V gene is TRBV25-1, the J gene TRBJ1-1, with D hard to call. V was pared by 3 bases and J by 6 bases, with 5 bases between. This CDR3 contains 11 residues. Per germline, CDR1 MGHDK and CDR2 SYGVNS. CDR3 residues: CASSEGPEAFF. CDR3 sequence (DNA): TGTGCCAGCAGTGAGGGCCCTGAAGCTTTCTTT.

This rearrangement joins TRBV14 to TRBJ1-2, with D possibly matching TRBD1 (5 bases). Per the germline V gene, CDR1 is SGHDN and CDR2 is FVKESK. The CDR3 spans 14 residues. The V end lost 5 bases, the J end lost 2 bases, and 12 bases lay between the germline ends. DNA of the CDR3: TGTGCCAGCAGCGGGGGACTTCGAAACTATGGCTACACCTTC. Protein: CASSGGLRNYGYTF.

The chain links TRBV18 to TRBJ2-6; D is possibly TRBD2 (5 bases). The germline CDR1 and CDR2 sequences are KGHSH and LQKENI. The CDR3 is made up of 15 amino acids. The germline V and J ends were trimmed by 0 bases and 2 bases, with 5 bases remaining between them. This CDR3 reads CASSPPRAGANVLTF. For the CDR3, the DNA is TGTGCCAGCTCACCACCGCGGGCTGGGGCCAACGTCCTGACTTTC. Together with reference TRBV18 and TRBJ2-6, the CDR3 gives the full variable domain: NAGVMQNPRHLVRRRGQEARLRCSPMKGHSHVYWYRQLPEEGLKFMVYLQKENIIDESGMPKERFSAEFPKEGPSILRIQQVVRGDSAAYFCASSPPRAGANVLTFGAGSRLTVL.

The chain recombines TRBV30 with TRBJ2-3; D unresolved. V lost 0 bases and J lost 0, with 7 bases in between. In germline, CDR1 is GTSNPN, CDR2 SVGIG (reference sequence). This CDR3 region has 14 residues. The CDR3: CAWSVEESTDTQYF. The CDR3 coding sequence is TGTGCCTGGAGTGTAGAGGAGAGCACAGATACGCAGTATTTT.

The gene calls are TRBV5-1 and TRBJ2-3; tentatively, D is TRBD2 (5 bases). The germline V and J ends were trimmed by 2 bases and 2 bases, with 15 bases remaining between them. The CDR3 loop spans 16 amino acids. Germline CDR1 and CDR2: SGHRS and YFSETQ. CDR3 sequence reads: CASSLGLAHTTDTQYF. The CDR3 nucleotides are TGCGCCAGCAGCTTAGGCCTAGCCCATACCACAGATACGCAGTATTTT.

The chain has TRBV12-5 and TRBJ1-2; the D gene is possibly TRBD1 (6 bases). Germline V gives CDR1 LGHNT, CDR2 FRNRAP. This CDR3 is 15 amino acids long. Trimming stripped 5 bases from V and 3 bases from J, with 16 bases between. For the CDR3, the DNA is TGTGCTAGTGGTGACACAGGGACCCCTCACTATGGCTACACCTTC. It is translated as CASGDTGTPHYGYTF.

The V call is TRBV11-3, the J call TRBJ2-3; 7 bases fit TRBD2. Germline values: CDR1 SGHNT, CDR2 YENEEA. CDR3 size: 17 residues. V was pared by 4 bases and J by 0 bases, with 10 bases of the junction left unmatched. The CDR3 here is CASSSSWRETSTDTQYF. The CDR3 nucleotides are TGTGCCAGCAGCTCTTCCTGGCGGGAGACTAGCACAGATACGCAGTATTTT.